This TCR beta chain was documented in a study of T cell repertoires in cytomegalovirus infection. Study summary: In public TCR beta signatures, there were indications of both CMV infection and matching HLA type.

TCRdb re-derived calls from the reads in MiXCR, one entry per CDR3 protein. The profile shows fewer than 200,000 distinct CDR3 sequences, about 20% of them singletons. V lost 7 bases to trimming and J lost 0 bases, with 18 bases between them. The germline CDR1 and CDR2 sequences are SQVTM and ANQGSEA. The CDR3 totals 15 residues. General study findings and limits: There were HLA-C-restricted CMV-specific TCR beta clonotypes dominating the ex vivo response.

Concerning this clonotype itself: Its target is unknown.

V and J are TRBV29-1 and TRBJ1-2; a possible D gene is TRBD1 (6 bases). The sequence derives from a human donor in good health (CMV status not recorded). Some clones in this sample may be carry-over from other donors' samples. This sample comprised CD8+ T cells from cultured PBMCs, obtained from culture after CMV antigen stimulation. The CDR3 region has the DNA TGCAGCGCCAGTACATCAGGGGCGCCTAACTATGGCTACACCTTC. The encoded protein is CSASTSGAPNYGYTF.